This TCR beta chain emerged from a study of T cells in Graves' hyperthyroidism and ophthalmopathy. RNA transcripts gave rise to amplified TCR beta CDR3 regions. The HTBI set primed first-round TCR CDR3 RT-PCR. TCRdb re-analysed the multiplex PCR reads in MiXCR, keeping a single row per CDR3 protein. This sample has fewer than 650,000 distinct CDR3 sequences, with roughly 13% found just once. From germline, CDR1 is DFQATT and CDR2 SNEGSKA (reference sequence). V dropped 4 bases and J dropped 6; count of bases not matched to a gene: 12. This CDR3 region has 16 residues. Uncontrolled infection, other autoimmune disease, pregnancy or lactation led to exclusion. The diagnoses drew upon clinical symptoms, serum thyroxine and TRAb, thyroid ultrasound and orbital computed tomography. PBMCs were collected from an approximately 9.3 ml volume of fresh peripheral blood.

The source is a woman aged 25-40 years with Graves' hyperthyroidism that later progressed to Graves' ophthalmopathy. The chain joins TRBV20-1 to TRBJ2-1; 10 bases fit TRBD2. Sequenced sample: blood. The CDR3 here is CSATPLLAGSSNEQFF. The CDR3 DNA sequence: TGCAGTGCTACTCCTTTACTAGCGGGGTCTAGCAATGAGCAGTTCTTC.